The 18 T cell receptor beta chains below all came from one sample that was sequenced in a study of OX40 agonist ivuxolimab in advanced cancers. The library was generated by the immunoSEQ multiplex PCR assay. Not all clones reach the TCRdb copy of this immuneACCESS table, which keeps in-frame sequences only. Checked studies attribute under half of the gap to unresolved V genes and leave the rest unexplained. The table for this sample lists approximately 82,000 clones; 88% of them were counted only once. About 0.76% of the sample is held by the ten biggest clonotypes. Source: CD4+ or CD8+ T cells sorted from blood, taken in a trial of the OX40 agonist ivuxolimab. The receptors were gathered from an adult with an advanced solid tumor such as melanoma, head and neck, liver or kidney cancer.

V and J are TRBV5-1 and TRBJ2-2, with 9 nucleotides matching TRBD1. Germline V gene lookup returns CDR1 SGHRS and CDR2 YFSETQ. This CDR3 has 17 amino acids. J lost 2 bases, V lost 4 bases, and 9 bases had no gene match. The CDR3 DNA is TGCGCCAGCAGCCCCGGGACAGGGACCTTCAACACCGGGGAGCTGTTTTTT. Translated: CASSPGTGTFNTGELFF.

This chain links TRBV6-1 with TRBJ2-2; 8 nucleotides match TRBD1. Germline V CDR1 and CDR2: MNHNS, SASEGT. V gave up 6 bases and J gave up 6 bases; unmatched junction bases: 6. CDR3 length equals 14 residues. The CDR3 DNA is TGTGCCAGCAGGCTGGACAGGGCGGCCGGGGAGCTGTTTTTT. It yields the protein CASRLDRAAGELFF.

The chain joins TRBV28 to TRBJ2-5, with 7 bases identical to TRBD2. Trimming cost V 3 bases and J 7 bases; bases outside gene matches: 5. The CDR3 totals 13 residues. Germline V lookup: CDR1 MDHEN, CDR2 SYDVKM. The CDR3 region has the DNA TGTGCCAGCAGTTTCGGGGGGACTGGGACCCAGTACTTC. Encoded protein: CASSFGGTGTQYF.

This clone turned up a few times. The rearrangement uses TRBV19 and TRBJ1-5; no definite D call. The CDR3 spans 15 residues. Trimming cost V 4 bases and J 0 bases, with 10 bases left between them. Germline assignment: CDR1 LNHDA and CDR2 SQIVND (reference sequence). CDR3 sequence reads: CASSTRHSSNQPQHF. The DNA for the CDR3 is TGTGCCAGTAGTACCCGACACAGTAGCAATCAGCCCCAGCATTTT.

Here the CDR3 reads CSVIPPTGDSYNEQFF. CDR3 nucleotide sequence: TGCAGCGTTATACCCCCGACAGGGGACTCCTACAATGAGCAGTTCTTC. The chain carries TRBV29-1 and TRBJ2-1, with 8 bases identical to TRBD1. In germline, CDR1 is SQVTM, CDR2 ANQGSEA. The trim removed 5 bases at V and 0 bases at J, leaving 9 bases unmatched. The CDR3 loop spans 16 amino acids.

The genes are TRBV6-1 and TRBJ2-7; no clear D gene. CDR3 size: 12 residues. Germline CDR1 reads MNHNS; CDR2 reads SASEGT. V was trimmed by 8 bases and J by 2 bases, leaving 10 bases between them. The CDR3 sequence is CASSQVPYEQYF. The CDR3 nucleotides are TGTGCCAGCTCTCAGGTCCCCTACGAGCAGTACTTC.

The chain uses TRBV11-2 and TRBJ2-7, with 9 bases identical to TRBD2. Germline V gene lookup returns CDR1 SGHAT and CDR2 FQNNGV. CDR3 length: 16 amino acids. Trimming removed 1 base from V and 5 bases from J; junction bases left unmatched: 9. CDR3: CASSLGLRGRANEQYF. The CDR3, as DNA: TGTGCCAGCAGCTTAGGACTACGCGGGAGGGCCAACGAGCAGTACTTC.

The chain has TRBV5-1 and TRBJ2-7; TRBD2 matches 7 bases. The CDR3 is made up of 15 amino acids. Germline CDR1 is SGHRS and CDR2 is YFSETQ. V lost 2 bases and J lost 1; bases outside the gene matches: 6. CDR3: CASSFNGGSSYEQYF. The CDR3 DNA is TGCGCCAGCAGCTTTAACGGCGGGAGTTCCTACGAGCAGTACTTC.

This clone turned up a few times. This chain connects TRBV10-2 to TRBJ1-1; the D is unclear. Germline assignment: CDR1 WSHSY and CDR2 SAAADI. The V gene lost 4 bases and the J gene lost 1 base, with 4 bases spanning the gap. This CDR3 contains 12 residues. CDR3 in amino acids: CASSVQNTEAFF. DNA of the CDR3: TGCGCCAGCAGTGTACAGAACACTGAAGCTTTCTTT.

The rearrangement uses TRBV28 and TRBJ2-4; D may correspond to TRBD1 or TRBD2 (5 bases each). Germline CDR1 and CDR2: MDHEN and SYDVKM. The V and J ends lost 4 bases and 0 bases respectively, with 13 bases between them. This CDR3 has 16 residues. This CDR3 reads CASSSGTDLAKNIQYF. The DNA of the CDR3 is TGTGCCAGCAGTTCCGGGACGGACCTAGCCAAAAACATTCAGTACTTC.

The V call is TRBV19, the J call TRBJ1-5, with D maybe TRBD1 (5 bases). CDR1 is LNHDA and CDR2 is SQIVND in the germline V gene (reference sequence). V gave up 6 bases and J gave up 0 bases, with 12 bases separating them. The CDR3 sequence is 15 residues long. In nucleotides, the CDR3 is TGTGCCAGTAGACCACCGGGACCTAGCAATCAGCCCCAGCATTTT. Amino acid sequence: CASRPPGPSNQPQHF. Full variable domain (missing parts from reference TRBV19 and TRBJ1-5): DGGITQSPKYLFRKEGQNVTLSCEQNLNHDAMYWYRQDPGQGLRLIYYSQIVNDFQKGDIAEGYSVSREKKESFPLTVTSAQKNPTAFYLCASRPPGPSNQPQHFGDGTRLSIL.

The genes are TRBV5-4 and TRBJ2-7, with a tentative D call TRBD2 (5 bases). The germline V gene has CDR1 SGHNT and CDR2 YYREEE (reference sequence). The CDR3 has 13 residues. V dropped 4 bases and J dropped 7 bases, with 15 bases sitting between them. CDR3 loop: CASSNGRGREQYF. CDR3 DNA sequence: TGTGCCAGCAGCAACGGACGGGGTCGGGAGCAGTACTTC.

This clone was detected a few times. The chain links TRBV7-8 to TRBJ1-2, with 9 bases that match TRBD1. V shed 5 bases and J 3 bases; nucleotides not matched to a gene: 4. Germline V gives CDR1 SGHVS, CDR2 FQNEAQ. This CDR3 has 14 residues. CDR3 DNA sequence: TGTGCCAGCAGCGGGGACAGGGAGGACTATGGCTACACCTTC. Amino acids: CASSGDREDYGYTF.

The rearrangement links TRBV29-1 to TRBJ2-5; perhaps TRBD2 as D (6 bases). Between the trimmed V and J ends, which lost 4 bases and 5 bases, there was a span of 8 bases. In germline, CDR1 is SQVTM, CDR2 ANQGSEA. The CDR3 runs 11 residues. The CDR3 coding sequence is TGCAGCGTTGGGCGGGACGAGACCCAGTACTTC. Translation: CSVGRDETQYF.

The chain combines TRBV6-6 with TRBJ2-1, with a possible D match to TRBD2 (6 bases). The CDR3 covers 15 residues. V lost 4 bases and J 4 bases, leaving 14 bases between the germline ends. Germline loops: CDR1 MNHNY, CDR2 SVGAGI (reference sequence). The CDR3 reads CASSSGTARYNEQFF. In DNA, the CDR3 is TGTGCCAGCAGTTCGGGGACTGCCAGGTACAATGAGCAGTTCTTC.

The chain has TRBV5-3 and TRBJ2-1; TRBD2 matches 8 bases. TRBV5-3 is recorded as an ORF, its role being uncertain. The CDR3 totals 17 residues. The ends lost 6 bases at V and 3 bases at J; junction bases unmatched: 14. CDR3 in DNA: TGTGCCAGAACCTCACCGAGCGGGAGCAAGGTCTACAATGAGCAGTTCTTC. Amino acid sequence: CARTSPSGSKVYNEQFF.

Comment on this clone: The identical CDR3 is also encoded by other nucleotide sequences in the sample. The V call is TRBV6-5, the J call TRBJ1-2, with D hard to call. Germline CDR1 is MNHEY and CDR2 is SVGAGI. This CDR3 has 13 amino acids. The V end was cut by 2 bases, the J end by 5 bases, with 9 bases between. Written as DNA, the CDR3 is TGTGCCAGCAGTTACCCGGGAGGGTATGGCTACACCTTC. This encodes CASSYPGGYGYTF.

This clone was observed once. This chain connects TRBV5-4 to TRBJ1-5; perhaps TRBD1 as D (6 bases). CDR1 SGHNT and CDR2 YYREEE come from the germline V gene (reference sequence). Trimming shortened V by 4 bases and J by 4 bases, and 12 bases separated the two germline ends. CDR3 length equals 14 residues. CDR3 bases: TGTGCCAGCAGCAAACAGGGAGGGAATCAGCCCCAGCATTTT. Translation gives CASSKQGGNQPQHF. Using reference TRBV5-4 and TRBJ1-5 for the parts outside the CDR3, the full variable domain is ETGVTQSPTHLIKTRGQQVTLRCSSQSGHNTVSWYQQALGQGPQFIFQYYREEENGRGNFPPRFSGLQFPNYSSELNVNALELDDSALYLCASSKQGGNQPQHFGDGTRLSIL.